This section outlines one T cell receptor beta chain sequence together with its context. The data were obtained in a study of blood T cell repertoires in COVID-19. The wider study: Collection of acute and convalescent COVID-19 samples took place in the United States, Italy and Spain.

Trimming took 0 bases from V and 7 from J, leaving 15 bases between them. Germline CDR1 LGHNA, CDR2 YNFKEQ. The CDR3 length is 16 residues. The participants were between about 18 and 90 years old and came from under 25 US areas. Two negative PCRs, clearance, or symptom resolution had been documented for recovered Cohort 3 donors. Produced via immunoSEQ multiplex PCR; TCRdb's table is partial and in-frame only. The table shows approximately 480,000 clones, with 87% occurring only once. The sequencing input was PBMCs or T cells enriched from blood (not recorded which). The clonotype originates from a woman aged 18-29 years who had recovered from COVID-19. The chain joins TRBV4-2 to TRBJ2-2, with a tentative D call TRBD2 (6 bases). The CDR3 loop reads CASSQDQWRDNGELFF. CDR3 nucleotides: TGTGCCAGCAGCCAAGATCAATGGAGGGATAACGGGGAGCTGTTTTTT.